This is a list of T cell receptor beta chains from one sample in a study of shared clonotypes between healthy human individuals. Sequencing used immunoSEQ multiplex PCR; TCRdb keeps in-frame clones, though not all of them. The profile shows around 700,000 clones, approximately 90% of them singletons. The material sequenced was naive CD8+ T cells sorted from blood. The source of these receptors is a young man in good health. Each CDR3 is given with its conserved first and last residue. D genes are given only for firm matches. Part of the rows lack a size; the others show once, few, many or a class for expanded clones.

TRBV7-2	TRBJ2-7	TRBD2	.	TGTGCCAGCAGCCTGACTAGCGGGATCGACGAGCAGTACTTC	CASSLTSGIDEQYF
TRBV5-6	TRBJ2-1	.	.	TGTGCCAGCAGCTTATCACCCTACAATGAGCAGTTCTTC	CASSLSPYNEQFF
TRBV11-2	TRBJ2-1	.	.	TGTGCCAGCAGCTACCGAGAAACGACTAGTTACAATGAGCAGTTCTTC	CASSYRETTSYNEQFF
TRBV2	TRBJ2-1	TRBD1	.	TGTGCCAGCAGTGATCCCCGGGACAGGGAGTCTGAGCAGTTCTTC	CASSDPRDRESEQFF
TRBV9	TRBJ1-2	.	once	TGTGCCAGCAGCGTAGAACCGGGGTCTCCCTATGGCTACACCTTC	CASSVEPGSPYGYTF
TRBV7-2	TRBJ2-1	TRBD2	.	TGTGCCAGCCCTGGGGTAGCGGGAGGGAATGAGCAGTTCTTC	CASPGVAGGNEQFF
TRBV9	TRBJ2-7	TRBD2	.	TGTGCCAGCAGCGTTTCTAGCGGGGGCTACGAGCAGTACTTC	CASSVSSGGYEQYF
TRBV28	TRBJ2-7	.	.	TGTGCCAGCAGCCAGGCTGGGGTAGGGAGCTACGAGCAGTACTTC	CASSQAGVGSYEQYF
TRBV4-2	TRBJ2-7	.	.	TGTGCCAGCACCGGTTCTATGGGGGAGCAGTACTTC	CASTGSMGEQYF
TRBV15	TRBJ2-1	.	.	TGTGCCACCAGCAGAAAACCGACTATCATCGGCAATGAGCAGTTCTTC	CATSRKPTIIGNEQFF
TRBV19	TRBJ2-2	.	.	TGTGCCAGTAGTATGGTCCAGCCCGGGGAGCTGTTTTTT	CASSMVQPGELFF
TRBV25-1	TRBJ2-1	TRBD2	few	TGTGCCAGCAGTGAATACAACGGGACTAGCGCGTACAATGAGCAGTTCTTC	CASSEYNGTSAYNEQFF
TRBV15	TRBJ2-7	TRBD1	.	TGTGCCACCAGCCCCCACAGGGGAGCCCACGAGCAGTACTTC	CATSPHRGAHEQYF
TRBV9	TRBJ1-3	.	.	TGTGCCAGCGGTCCCCGAAACACCATATATTTT	CASGPRNTIYF
TRBV7-9	TRBJ2-2	.	.	TGTGCCAGCAGCCCGTCGGAGGGGGAGCTGTTTTTT	CASSPSEGELFF
TRBV11-1	TRBJ2-3	TRBD2	.	TGTGCCAGCAGCCCGGGTAGCGGGGTCACAGATACGCAGTATTTT	CASSPGSGVTDTQYF
TRBV27	TRBJ2-1	.	.	TGTGCCAGCAGTTGGAGAAGCTACAATGAGCAGTTCTTC	CASSWRSYNEQFF
TRBV7-8	TRBJ2-7	.	.	TGTGCCAGCAGCTTACGTCGGACGACAACCTACGAGCAGTACTTC	CASSLRRTTTYEQYF
TRBV9	TRBJ2-1	.	.	TGTGCCAGCAGCGGACTAGTTTACAGTGAGCAGTTCTTC	CASSGLVYSEQFF
TRBV30	TRBJ2-7	TRBD1	.	TGTGCCTGGAGGGACAGGGGGCCGGCCCCGAATGAGCAGTACTTC	CAWRDRGPAPNEQYF
TRBV7-9	TRBJ1-5	.	.	TGTGCCAGCAGTTCAGGGAATCAGCCCCAGCATTTT	CASSSGNQPQHF
TRBV27	TRBJ2-7	.	.	TGTGCCAGCAGTGCCGGGCCCATGATCGAGCAGTACTTC	CASSAGPMIEQYF
TRBV28	TRBJ2-5	.	once	TGTGCCAGCAGTCGTATAGCGGAGAGGGGGGAGACCCAGTACTTC	CASSRIAERGETQYF
TRBV7-8	TRBJ2-1	TRBD2	.	TGTGCCAGCAGCTTAGTACTAGCGGACTACAATGAGCAGTTCTTC	CASSLVLADYNEQFF
TRBV7-9	TRBJ2-7	.	.	TGTGCCAGCAGCCCGCAGGGTCGGGAGCAGTACTTC	CASSPQGREQYF
TRBV27	TRBJ2-7	.	.	TGTGCCAGCAGTTTATCATGGGGGGCAGCCTACGAGCAGTACTTC	CASSLSWGAAYEQYF
TRBV4-3	TRBJ2-1	.	.	TGCGCCAGCAGCCCAGATCCCACCTGGCAGTCCAATGAGCAGTTCTTC	CASSPDPTWQSNEQFF
TRBV11-2	TRBJ2-5	.	.	TGTGCCAGCAGCTCCCCGAATCGGGAGACCCAGTACTTC	CASSSPNRETQYF
TRBV7-9	TRBJ2-7	.	.	TGTGCCAGCAGCTTAGAGACAGGTCCATCCTACGAGCAGTACTTC	CASSLETGPSYEQYF
TRBV29-1	TRBJ2-1	.	.	TGCAGCGCCGGTGGCCGGGGGGCGTGGAGCGAGCAGTTCTTC	CSAGGRGAWSEQFF
TRBV27	TRBJ2-1	TRBD2	.	TGTGCCAGCAGTCACCCGGGACTAGCGGGGGCCTACAATGAGCAGTTCTTC	CASSHPGLAGAYNEQFF
TRBV6-5	TRBJ2-1	.	.	TGTGCCAGCAGTTACAGCGGTCATGAGCAGTTCTTC	CASSYSGHEQFF
TRBV27	TRBJ2-3	.	.	TGTGCCGGCAGTCCCCCGGGACGGGCCACAGATACGCAGTATTTT	CAGSPPGRATDTQYF
TRBV4-3	TRBJ1-4	.	once	TGCGCCAGCAGCCAAGAAAGTCAGGAACTTTTTGAAAAACTGTTTTTT	CASSQESQELFEKLFF
TRBV6-6	TRBJ2-1	TRBD1	.	TGTGCCAGCAGTTACGGGACAGGGTCTACCAATGAGCAGTTCTTC	CASSYGTGSTNEQFF
TRBV21-1	TRBJ1-1	.	.	TGTGCCAGCAGCAAGGGGGAAGCTTTCTTT	CASSKGEAFF
TRBV19	TRBJ2-3	.	.	TGTGCCAGTAGTATAGAATTGTTCCCAGGGACTGTAACAGATACGCAGTATTTT	CASSIELFPGTVTDTQYF
TRBV7-9	TRBJ1-2	.	.	TGTGCCAGCAGCCGGGGTAATCCTACTAACTATGGCTACACCTTC	CASSRGNPTNYGYTF
TRBV7-8	TRBJ1-5	.	.	TGTGCCAGCAGCTTAGCGCGGATGGGGACACTGAATAGCAATCAGCCCCAGCATTTT	CASSLARMGTLNSNQPQHF
TRBV27	TRBJ2-1	.	.	TGTGCCAGCAGTTTATTCCAGACCCGTAACTACAATGAGCAGTTCTTC	CASSLFQTRNYNEQFF
TRBV7-9	TRBJ2-7	.	.	TGTGCCAGCAGCTTAGTCGGGGATGGGTCATACGAGCAGTACTTC	CASSLVGDGSYEQYF
TRBV6-1	TRBJ2-7	.	.	TGTGCCAGCAGTGACCAGTACGAGCAGTACTTC	CASSDQYEQYF
TRBV28	TRBJ2-1	.	.	TGTGCCAGCAGTTTCGGTGTGGAGGGGTCCTACACCTCCTACAATGAGCAGTTCTTC	CASSFGVEGSYTSYNEQFF
TRBV5-4	TRBJ2-1	.	.	TGTGCCAGCAGGAGGTCGGGGGATTACAATGAGCAGTTCTTC	CASRRSGDYNEQFF
TRBV6-5	TRBJ1-1	.	once	TGTGCCAGCCACTCGGGCACTGAAGCTTTCTTT	CASHSGTEAFF
TRBV4-1	TRBJ2-3	.	.	TGCGCCAGCAGCCAAAAGGCCTCAGATACGCAGTATTTT	CASSQKASDTQYF
TRBV2	TRBJ1-1	.	.	TGTGCCAGGGCTGGAAAGGACAGCATGAACACTGAAGCTTTCTTT	CARAGKDSMNTEAFF
TRBV27	TRBJ2-1	TRBD1	.	TGTGCCAGCAGTTTATTAGGGGGCGCCCGGGCAGAGCAGTTCTTC	CASSLLGGARAEQFF
TRBV11-2	TRBJ2-7	.	.	TGTGCCAGCAGCGTAGGGACATCCTACGAGCAGTACTTC	CASSVGTSYEQYF